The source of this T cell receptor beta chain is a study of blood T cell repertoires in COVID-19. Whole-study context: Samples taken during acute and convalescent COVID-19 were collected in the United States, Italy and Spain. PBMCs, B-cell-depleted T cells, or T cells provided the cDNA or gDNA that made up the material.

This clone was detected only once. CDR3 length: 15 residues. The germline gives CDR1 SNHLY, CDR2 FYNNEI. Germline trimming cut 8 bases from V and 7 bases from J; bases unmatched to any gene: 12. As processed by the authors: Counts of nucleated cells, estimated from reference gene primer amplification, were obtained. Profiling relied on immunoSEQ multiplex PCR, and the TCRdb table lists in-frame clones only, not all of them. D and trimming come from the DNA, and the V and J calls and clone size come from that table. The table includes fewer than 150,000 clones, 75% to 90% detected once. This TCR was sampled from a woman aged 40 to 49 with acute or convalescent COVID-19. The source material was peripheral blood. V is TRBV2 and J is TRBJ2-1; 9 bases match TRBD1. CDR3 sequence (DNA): TGTGCCAGCCGGGTGGACAGGGGAACGGTAAATGAGCAGTTCTTC. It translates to CASRVDRGTVNEQFF.